These 14 T cell receptor beta chains were all obtained from the same sample, sequenced in a study of shared clonotypes between healthy human individuals. TCRdb keeps only in-frame clones here, not all; method: immunoSEQ multiplex PCR. The data show approximately 1.5 million clones, 98% seen once. Material: naive CD4+ T cells sorted from blood. Sample subset: CD45RA+ positively selected. The source is a man aged 30 to 39 in good health.

The chain couples TRBV27 to TRBJ1-4; TRBD1 aligns across 7 bases. V dropped 3 bases and J dropped 4; count of bases not matched to a gene: 11. Per germline, CDR1 MNHEY and CDR2 SMNVEV (reference sequence). CDR3 length equals 17 residues. CDR3 in amino acids: CASSFYRGRGLNEKLFF. The CDR3 DNA is TGTGCCAGCAGTTTTTACAGGGGACGCGGTCTTAATGAAAAACTGTTTTTT.

Points on this clone: One end of the junction fails to match germline, which may point to a read error. The chain couples TRBV7-2 to TRBJ1-1, with 7 bases identical to TRBD1. Per the germline V gene, CDR1 is SGHTA and CDR2 is FQGNSA. There are 13 residues in the CDR3. The CDR3 region is CASSLDRAGEAFF. The CDR3 DNA is TGTGCCAGCAGTTTAGACAGGGCCGGTGAAGCTTTCTTT.

This clone was observed a single time. The V and J genes are TRBV10-3 and TRBJ2-5, with a tentative D call TRBD1 (6 bases). This CDR3 is 15 amino acids long. The germline gives CDR1 ENHRY, CDR2 SYGVKD. V gave up 1 base and J gave up 1 base, with 10 bases separating them. The CDR3 loop reads CAISEWTVSQETQYF. CDR3 sequence (DNA): TGTGCCATCAGTGAGTGGACAGTAAGCCAAGAGACCCAGTACTTC.

The chain combines TRBV7-2 with TRBJ2-2; 9 bases line up with TRBD2. V dropped 2 bases and J dropped 1; count of bases not matched to a gene: 2. The CDR3 runs 16 residues. Per germline, CDR1 SGHTA and CDR2 FQGNSA. For the CDR3, the DNA is TGTGCCAGCAGCTTACTAGCGGGATTGAACACCGGGGAGCTGTTTTTT. Its translation: CASSLLAGLNTGELFF.

The rearrangement uses TRBV19 and TRBJ1-4; TRBD1 aligns across 8 bases. CDR1 is LNHDA and CDR2 is SQIVND in the germline V gene (reference sequence). Unmatched junction bases numbered 8, after V lost 8 bases and J lost 6 bases. This CDR3 is 14 amino acids long. The CDR3 reads CASAPDRADEKLFF. Written as DNA, the CDR3 is TGTGCCAGTGCCCCGGACAGGGCTGATGAAAAACTGTTTTTT.

V usage is TRBV15 and J usage is TRBJ1-3; D perhaps matches TRBD1 (5 bases). Between the trimmed V and J ends, which lost 0 bases and 9 bases, there was a span of 18 bases. From germline, CDR1 is LNHNV and CDR2 YYDKDF (reference sequence). This CDR3 region has 16 residues. CDR3: CATSRDLRGTISTIYF. CDR3 DNA sequence: TGTGCCACCAGCAGAGATTTAAGGGGAACAATAAGCACCATATATTTT.

The chain has TRBV28 and TRBJ1-1; TRBD1 might be the D (6 bases). CDR1 is MDHEN and CDR2 is SYDVKM in the germline V gene. The CDR3 runs 15 residues. V was cut by 1 base and J by 5 bases, with 14 bases left in between. The CDR3 is CASSLSPGVETEAFF. The CDR3 nucleotides are TGTGCCAGCAGTTTATCCCCAGGGGTCGAAACTGAAGCTTTCTTT.

CDR3 loop: CASSFLASGMNEQYF. In DNA form, the CDR3 reads TGTGCCAGCAGTTTCCTGGCTAGTGGTATGAACGAGCAGTACTTC. This chain links TRBV27 with TRBJ2-7; D not certain. This CDR3 region has 15 residues. V was shortened by 3 bases and J by 5 bases, with 17 bases between the two germline ends. Germline-derived CDR1 and CDR2 are MNHEY and SMNVEV (reference sequence).

V usage is TRBV27 and J usage is TRBJ2-2; either TRBD1 or TRBD2 may supply D (5 bases each). The CDR3 is 16 residues long. The V end was cut by 8 bases, the J end by 3 bases, with 19 bases between. Germline CDR1 and CDR2: MNHEY and SMNVEV (reference sequence). The CDR3 DNA is TGTGCCAGCCTTCCGGGACCTCAGGGTTACACCGGGGAGCTGTTTTTT. Its protein is CASLPGPQGYTGELFF.

The chain uses TRBV6-5 and TRBJ1-5, with 7 bases identical to TRBD1. The ends lost 4 bases at V and 8 bases at J; junction bases unmatched: 11. The CDR3 covers 15 residues. Germline-derived CDR1 and CDR2 are MNHEY and SVGAGI. As DNA, the CDR3 is TGTGCCAGCAGTTCCGGCAGGGGGAAATTTGAGCCCCAGCATTTT. This gives the protein CASSSGRGKFEPQHF.

This rearrangement joins TRBV5-1 to TRBJ2-1, with 8 positions matching TRBD2. J was trimmed by 7 bases and V by 7 bases; bases with no gene match: 10. The CDR3 has 14 residues. CDR1 and CDR2 (germline): SGHRS, YFSETQ. In DNA, the CDR3 is TGCGCCAGCGGGTCGGGAGGGCCTCTAAATGAGCAGTTCTTC. Amino acid sequence: CASGSGGPLNEQFF.

The gene calls are TRBV14 and TRBJ2-3; D possibly uses TRBD1 or TRBD2 (6 bases each). This CDR3 is 14 amino acids long. Germline-derived CDR1 and CDR2 are SGHDN and FVKESK. Deletions cut 2 bases from V and 6 bases from J, with 12 bases between. CDR3 sequence: CASSQRGRLDTQYF. The CDR3 DNA follows: TGTGCCAGCAGCCAAAGGGGGAGGCTGGATACGCAGTATTTT.

This clone was observed once. V gene TRBV5-1 combines with J gene TRBJ2-2; TRBD2 aligns across 11 bases. Germline trimming cut 2 bases from V and 2 bases from J; bases unmatched to any gene: 2. The CDR3 consists of 16 residues. Germline loops: CDR1 SGHRS, CDR2 YFSETQ. CDR3 nucleotide sequence: TGCGCCAGCAGCTTACTAGCGGGAGTCAACACCGGGGAGCTGTTTTTT. As protein: CASSLLAGVNTGELFF.

The chain combines TRBV6-4 with TRBJ2-3, with TRBD1 identical over 12 bases. There are 15 residues in the CDR3. The germline gives CDR1 MRHNA, CDR2 SNTAGT. V shed 6 bases and J 5 bases; nucleotides not matched to a gene: 6. The CDR3 region has the DNA TGTGCCAGCAGCCCGGGACAGGGGGCTAGAGATACGCAGTATTTT. This encodes CASSPGQGARDTQYF.